The present TCR beta chain was sequenced within a study of cytotoxic CD8 clonotypes in ibrutinib-treated CLL. Cryopreserved PBMCs supplied approximately 1.9 micrograms of genomic DNA for TCR beta libraries. Trimming removed 8 bases from V and 3 bases from J, with 16 bases in between. Germline loops: CDR1 MNHEY, CDR2 SVGAGI. CDR3 size: 15 residues. Findings and limits, study-wide: Clonotypes that were public were uncommon, and they contracted or stayed stable on treatment.

Using immunoSEQ multiplex PCR, the repertoire was profiled, and TCRdb retains in-frame clones only, with some absent. This sample has 15,000 to 20,000 clones, with approximately 64% found just once. As for this clone: Its antigen remains unidentified.

Specimen: PBMCs, collected after 12 months of ibrutinib treatment. This chain connects TRBV6-5 to TRBJ1-4; D unclear. This clonotype was obtained from a human donor with chronic lymphocytic leukemia. The CDR3 reads CASSTGSGSNEKLFF. CDR3 in DNA: TGTGCCAGCTCTACGGGGTCTGGTTCTAATGAAAAACTGTTTTTT.